The 3 T cell receptor beta chains presented below share a single source sample, sequenced in a study of T cells after posttransplantation cyclophosphamide. Produced via immunoSEQ multiplex PCR; TCRdb's table is partial and in-frame only. The sample yields roughly 49,000 clones, without any singletons. The source material was PBMCs. The receptors derive from a man aged 35-49 years in good health, CMV-negative, and a related stem cell transplant donor.

This clone came up many times. This chain connects TRBV29-1 to TRBJ2-2; the match to TRBD1 covers 9 bases. With 1 base clipped from V and 5 bases from J, the junction kept 11 bases outside the gene matches. Germline-derived CDR1 and CDR2 are SQVTM and ANQGSEA. This CDR3 comprises 17 residues. CDR3 in amino acids: CSVEGDRGTGFTGELFF. CDR3 coding DNA: TGCAGCGTTGAAGGCGACCGGGGGACAGGGTTTACCGGGGAGCTGTTTTTT.

The V gene is TRBV29-1, the J gene TRBJ2-5; D remains unclear. Matching the DNA end better, TRBJ2-7 makes the J call doubtful. The CDR3 has 11 amino acids. Germline assignment: CDR1 SQVTM and CDR2 ANQGSEA. Here the CDR3 DNA reads TGCAGCGCCCTAAGTGCGCGCGAGCAGTACTTC. Protein product: CSALSAREQYF.

Many counts were recorded for this clone. The chain joins TRBV7-9 to TRBJ2-3; a weak D match, TRBD2 (6 bases). The CDR3 extends over 16 amino acids. Germline V gene sequence: CDR1 SEHNR, CDR2 FQNEAQ (reference sequence). V dropped 5 bases and J dropped 11 bases, with 26 bases sitting between them. As DNA, the CDR3 is TGTGCCAGCAGCCGTGCGGGGATGAGGCCACAGATAAGGCAGTATTTT. Its protein product is CASSRAGMRPQIRQYF.